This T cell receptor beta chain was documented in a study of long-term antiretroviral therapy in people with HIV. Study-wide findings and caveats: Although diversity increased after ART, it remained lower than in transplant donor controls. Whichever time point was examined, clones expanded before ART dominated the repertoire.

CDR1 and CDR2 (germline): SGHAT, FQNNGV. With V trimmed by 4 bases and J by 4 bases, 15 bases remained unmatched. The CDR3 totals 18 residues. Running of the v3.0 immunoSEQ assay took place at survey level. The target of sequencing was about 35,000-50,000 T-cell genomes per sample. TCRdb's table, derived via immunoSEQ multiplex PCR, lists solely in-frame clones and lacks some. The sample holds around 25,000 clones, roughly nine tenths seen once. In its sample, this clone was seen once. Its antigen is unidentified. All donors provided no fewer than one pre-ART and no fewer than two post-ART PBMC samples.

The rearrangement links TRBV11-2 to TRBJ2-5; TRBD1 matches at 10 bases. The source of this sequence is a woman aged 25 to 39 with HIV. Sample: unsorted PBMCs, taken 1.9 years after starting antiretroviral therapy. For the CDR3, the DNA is TGTGCCAGCAGCTCCTCACTTCCGGGACAGGGGACATCAGAGACCCAGTACTTC. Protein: CASSSSLPGQGTSETQYF.